This T cell receptor beta chain was captured in a study of T cells in Graves' hyperthyroidism and ophthalmopathy (dated by TCRdb to the late 2010s). Background for the entire study: Peripheral blood was collected at initial diagnosis, before any treatment. A discovery cohort of about 95 patients, about 43 with Graves' ophthalmopathy and 55 to 65 with stable Graves' hyperthyroidism, was used to find distinguishing TCR V-J signatures. Prospective prediction of ophthalmopathy was tested in an independent validation cohort consisting of about 19 hyperthyroidism patients and some 15 patients who later progressed to ophthalmopathy. For training and testing, the 100 or so patients in the discovery cohort were randomly divided in a 7:3 ratio. The study also compared thyroid tissue and blood T-cell repertoires from five or six Graves' hyperthyroidism patients. After blood sampling, hyperthyroidism patients were treated with methimazole at a starting dose of 30 mg daily, and ophthalmopathy patients were treated with high-dose intravenous methylprednisolone. The paper reports TCR Vbeta CDR3 sequencing of approximately 130 peripheral blood samples: fewer than 50 ophthalmopathy, roughly 80 hyperthyroidism and around 17 progressor patients. What the authors observed across the whole study: A 13 V-J signature model separated ophthalmopathy from stable hyperthyroidism, with about 90% sensitivity and 81.08% specificity in cross-validation and 80%/75% in testing. In validation, the model predicted progression to ophthalmopathy with roughly 66% sensitivity and about 73% specificity, a median of about 6 months before onset. Sample size was not statistically predetermined, and blinding of investigators to group allocation was not performed. Blood samples also contained most of the expanded thyroid clonotypes (frequency above 0.001), which suggests that blood repertoires may reflect thyroid immune responses.

V is cut by 3 bases and J by 6 bases, and the space between the germline ends is 14 bases. The germline V gene specifies SGHDT as CDR1 and YYEEEE as CDR2. The CDR3 spans 14 residues, from the cysteine through the phenylalanine. The entry retains the CDR3 DNA only, 42 bases that are in frame from base 1. This clonotype was recorded many times. What antigen it recognizes has not been identified. No much larger clone exists at a distance of one base, and base qualities are not known. Stable Graves' hyperthyroidism was defined as the absence of progression to ophthalmopathy over 18 months of follow-up. Hyperthyroidism patients were aged 18 to 65 years and newly diagnosed, with disease duration of less than 2 months. Exclusion was applied to patients with uncontrolled infections, other autoimmune diseases, pregnancy or lactation. Diagnoses were based on clinical symptoms, serum thyroxine and TRAb, thyroid ultrasound and orbital computed tomography. Ficoll-Paque density gradient centrifugation was used to isolate PBMCs from around 10 ml of fresh peripheral blood. Total RNA was extracted with Trizol reagent, and quality was checked on an Agilent 2100 Bioanalyzer.

Amplification of TCR beta CDR3 regions was carried out from RNA transcripts. For the first round of RT-PCR on the TCR CDR3, the HTBI primer set was used together with the Qiagen OneStep RT-PCR kit. Libraries were constructed in a second round of multiplex PCR, after which size selection and purification were performed. Paired-end sequencing of the libraries was performed with 100 bp reads on an Illumina HiSeq2000. In the authors' own workflow: SOAPnuke was used to process the raw data, removing reads that contained adapters or uncalled bases, had a mean Phred below 15, or lacked an exact match to the constant primer or identifier. High-quality paired reads were merged using COPE v1.2.5, and each unique nucleotide sequence was defined as a clonotype. Clonotypes were aligned to IMGT TRBV, TRBD and TRBJ reference segments using MiTCR v1.1. The analysis included only V-J combinations with a frequency above 0.0001, which together covered 99% to 99.2% of the repertoires. A TCS score was defined as the ratio between F50 (clonal expansion) and ExV (chaos), using BLOSUM62-based TCRdist between CDR3 peptides within each V-J. Welch's t-statistics and random forest reduced some 510 V-J features to 10 to 15, which were used in a naive Bayes classifier (R e1071). The raw public data were reprocessed by TCRdb itself: fastp quality trimming at Q25, MiXCR clonotype calling, in-frame beta chains only. A single entry per CDR3 protein holds the most common genes and DNA from its merged rows. The V and J calls and clone size are TCRdb's, not the authors'. The sample table contains some 440,000 distinct CDR3 sequences; only one count was recorded for less than 20% of them. Roughly 7.4% of the sample is held by the ten biggest clonotypes.

The sample consisted of blood. Recombination linked TRBV5-6 to TRBJ2-3, with the D segment identity uncertain. This TCR derives from a woman aged 18 to 35 with Graves' hyperthyroidism. For the CDR3, the sequence is CASSSVRVGDTQYF. The nucleotide sequence reads TGTGCCAGCAGCTCCGTAAGGGTGGGCGATACGCAGTATTTT.